These 20 T cell receptor beta chains were sequenced from one sample in a study of cytomegalovirus exposure and HLA in healthy donors. PCR was performed using 60 Vbeta and 13 Jbeta primers. Libraries were prepared by immunoSEQ multiplex PCR; TCRdb keeps only in-frame clonotypes and omits some of them. The sample includes about 160,000 clones, roughly 85% seen only once; the top ten take about 2%. Sequenced sample: PBMCs. The source is a man younger than 35 in good health and CMV-seropositive.

The J gene is TRBJ2-3, the V gene TRBV29-1; TRBD2 aligns across 10 bases. The CDR3 runs to 16 residues. Looked up from germline, CDR1 is SQVTM and CDR2 is ANQGSEA. Trimming took 7 bases from V and 1 from J; bases not matched to a gene: 11. CDR3 nucleotide sequence: TGCAGCGCCACAGCCGCTAGCGGGAGACGCACAGATACGCAGTATTTT. Translation: CSATAASGRRTDTQYF.

This chain links TRBV19 with TRBJ2-5; 9 nucleotides align to TRBD2. V lost 5 bases to trimming and J lost 3 bases; unmatched junction nucleotides: 4. Germline CDR1 is LNHDA and CDR2 is SQIVND (reference sequence). CDR3 length equals 14 residues. The DNA of the CDR3 is TGTGCCAGTAGTGAGACTAGCGGAAAAGAGACCCAGTACTTC. Translating gives CASSETSGKETQYF. Full variable domain (outside the CDR3, taken from reference TRBV19 and TRBJ2-5): DGGITQSPKYLFRKEGQNVTLSCEQNLNHDAMYWYRQDPGQGLRLIYYSQIVNDFQKGDIAEGYSVSREKKESFPLTVTSAQKNPTAFYLCASSETSGKETQYFGPGTRLLVL.

This rearrangement joins TRBV9 to TRBJ1-6; D remains unclear. V was trimmed by 0 bases and J by 10 bases, leaving 14 bases between them. The length of the CDR3 is 15 residues. The V gene's germline CDR1 is SGDLS and CDR2 YYNGEE. The DNA of the CDR3 is TGTGCCAGCAGCGTAGCTGCAGGTTCCGGATCACCCCTCCACTTT. This encodes CASSVAAGSGSPLHF.

The V gene is TRBV13, the J gene TRBJ2-5; D remains ambiguous. The J call could be wrong; TRBJ2-7 is a better fit for the DNA end. The CDR3 loop spans 14 amino acids. CDR1 PRHDT and CDR2 FYEKMQ come from the germline V gene (reference sequence). This CDR3 reads CASSGFPTHYEQYF. CDR3 nucleotides: TGTGCCAGCAGTGGTTTCCCAACCCACTACGAGCAGTACTTC.

V usage is TRBV9 and J usage is TRBJ2-1, with 7 bases lining up with TRBD2. V shed 4 bases and J 7 bases; nucleotides not matched to a gene: 11. The germline CDR1 and CDR2 sequences are SGDLS and YYNGEE. CDR3 length equals 15 residues. This CDR3 reads CASSPPPGGSNEQFF. The CDR3 DNA reads as TGTGCCAGCAGCCCGCCCCCGGGGGGTTCAAATGAGCAGTTCTTC.

The genes are TRBV4-2 and TRBJ1-4; no firm D call. The V gene's germline CDR1 is LGHNA and CDR2 YNFKEQ. This CDR3 is 16 amino acids long. Trimming left V 0 bases short and J 7 bases short, with 15 bases between. The CDR3 DNA sequence: TGTGCCAGCAGCCAAGATCCCGCAGGTTTGGGTGAAAAACTGTTTTTT. The encoded protein is CASSQDPAGLGEKLFF.

CDR3 sequence: CASSLGAGGSYGYTF. Written as DNA, the CDR3 is TGTGCCAGCAGTTTAGGGGCAGGGGGCAGCTATGGCTACACCTTC. The V call is TRBV27, the J call TRBJ1-2; 8 bases are shared with TRBD1. The length of the CDR3 is 15 residues. Per germline, CDR1 MNHEY and CDR2 SMNVEV (reference sequence). J gave up 4 bases and V 2 bases, and 6 bases lay outside the gene matches.

The chain combines TRBV13 with TRBJ2-2; no firm D call. Trimming left V 1 base short and J 8 bases short, with 5 bases between. Germline V gene data show CDR1 as PRHDT and CDR2 as FYEKMQ (reference sequence). This CDR3 is built from 12 residues. The CDR3: CASSLVPGELFF. In DNA, the CDR3 is TGTGCCAGCAGCTTAGTTCCTGGGGAGCTGTTTTTT.

The J gene is TRBJ2-5, the V gene TRBV29-1; the match to TRBD1 covers 10 bases. This CDR3 spans 12 amino acids. Germline CDR1 is SQVTM and CDR2 is ANQGSEA. Trimming removed 7 bases from V and 5 bases from J; junction bases left unmatched: 4. The CDR3 sequence: CSAWDRGETQYF. The DNA of the CDR3 is TGCAGCGCATGGGACAGGGGTGAGACCCAGTACTTC.

The chain uses TRBV18 and TRBJ2-5; D is perhaps TRBD1 (5 bases). The CDR3 sequence is 15 residues long. The germline V and J ends were trimmed by 3 bases and 0 bases, with 11 bases remaining between them. Germline V gene sequence: CDR1 KGHSH, CDR2 LQKENI. The chain's CDR3 is CASSPRQTYQETQYF. CDR3 nucleotide sequence: TGTGCCAGCTCACCCCGACAGACGTACCAAGAGACCCAGTACTTC.

J is TRBJ1-2 and V is TRBV5-4, with TRBD1 as a possible D gene (5 bases). Germline V gene sequence: CDR1 SGHNT, CDR2 YYREEE (reference sequence). The CDR3 runs 15 residues. V lost 2 bases and J 4 bases, leaving 15 bases between the germline ends. The CDR3 reads CASSFSQGGVYGYTF. In DNA form, the CDR3 reads TGTGCCAGCAGCTTCTCCCAGGGCGGGGTCTATGGCTACACCTTC.

The gene calls are TRBV5-6 and TRBJ2-7; a weak D match, TRBD2 (7 bases). The germline V gene has CDR1 SGHDT and CDR2 YYEEEE. CDR3 length: 14 amino acids. V was shortened by 2 bases and J by 6 bases, with 15 bases between the two germline ends. The DNA of the CDR3 is TGTGCCAGCAGCTTTGGGGGGGGCAGTTCCGAGCAGTACTTC. Its translation: CASSFGGGSSEQYF.

This clone was seen only once. The J gene is TRBJ1-6, the V gene TRBV6-5, with 8 bases lining up with TRBD1. This CDR3 comprises 15 residues. Losses at the gene ends were 0 bases for V and 8 bases for J; bases not matched to a gene: 3. The germline CDR1 and CDR2 sequences are MNHEY and SVGAGI. CDR3 in DNA: TGTGCCAGCAGTTACTCGAACAGGGGGGATTCACCCCTCCACTTT. Its translation: CASSYSNRGDSPLHF.

This chain uses TRBV5-1 with TRBJ2-5; 9 nucleotides agree with TRBD1. The CDR3 spans 14 residues. Germline V gene lookup returns CDR1 SGHRS and CDR2 YFSETQ. The V segment lost 4 bases and the J segment 6 bases; nucleotides outside the gene matches: 7. The CDR3 DNA sequence: TGCGCCAGCAGCCCCGGGACAGGGCAGAAGACCCAGTACTTC. Translated, it gives CASSPGTGQKTQYF.

Concerning this clone itself: Other DNA sequences within the sample encode an identical CDR3. This sequence joins TRBV6-4 and TRBJ2-2; D unresolved. The length of the CDR3 is 13 residues. Germline V CDR1 and CDR2: MRHNA, SNTAGT. V was shortened by 0 bases and J by 5 bases, with 4 bases between the two germline ends. The CDR3 sequence: CASSDSSTGELFF. DNA for the CDR3: TGTGCCAGCAGTGACTCCTCTACCGGGGAGCTGTTTTTT.

The genes are TRBV4-1 and TRBJ1-5; possible D gene TRBD1, 5 bases. Germline CDR1 is MGHRA and CDR2 is YSYEKL. The V gene lost 0 bases and the J gene lost 4 bases, with 13 bases spanning the gap. There are 16 residues in the CDR3. CDR3 bases: TGCGCCAGCAGCCAAGATTCGGGGGGACGAAATCAGCCCCAGCATTTT. Its protein is CASSQDSGGRNQPQHF.

The sample holds one count of this clone. The rearrangement uses TRBV7-2 and TRBJ1-1, with TRBD1 matching over 7 bases. This CDR3 comprises 15 residues. J lost 1 base, V lost 5 bases, and 7 bases had no gene match. Germline values: CDR1 SGHTA, CDR2 FQGNSA. The CDR3 DNA reads TGTGCCAGCAGCCCGAGGGACAGCTCGAACACTGAAGCTTTCTTT. It yields the protein CASSPRDSSNTEAFF. Full variable domain (remainder filled in from reference TRBV7-2 and TRBJ1-1): GAGVSQSPSNKVTEKGKDVELRCDPISGHTALYWYRQSLGQGLEFLIYFQGNSAPDKSGLPSDRFSAERTGGSVSTLTIQRTQQEDSAVYLCASSPRDSSNTEAFFGQGTRLTVV.

V gene TRBV13 combines with J gene TRBJ2-7, with a possible D match to TRBD2 (5 bases). The germline V gene has CDR1 PRHDT and CDR2 FYEKMQ (reference sequence). This CDR3 has 13 residues. The germline V and J ends were trimmed by 3 bases and 6 bases, with 12 bases remaining between them. The DNA of the CDR3 is TGTGCCAGCAGCTTGGGCAGAGGGTCCGAGCAGTACTTC. Translating it yields CASSLGRGSEQYF.

This chain uses TRBV5-1 with TRBJ2-5, with TRBD1 matching over 7 bases. The tail of the sequence fits TRBJ2-7 better, so the J call may be wrong. CDR3 size: 11 residues. Germline-derived CDR1 and CDR2 are SGHRS and YFSETQ. CDR3 in amino acids: CASTGENEQYF. The CDR3 DNA is TGCGCCAGTACAGGGGAGAACGAGCAGTACTTC.

The genes are TRBV2 and TRBJ2-5; 14 bases are a match to TRBD2. The germline V gene encodes CDR1 SNHLY and CDR2 FYNNEI. The CDR3 runs to 15 residues. The V gene end was trimmed by 6 bases and the J gene end by 5 bases; junction bases not matched to a gene: 5. The CDR3, as DNA: TGTGCCAGCAGGCGGACTAGCGGGGGGACCGAGACCCAGTACTTC. Encoded protein: CASRRTSGGTETQYF. Filled out from reference TRBV2 and TRBJ2-5, the complete variable domain reads EPEVTQTPSHQVTQMGQEVILRCVPISNHLYFYWYRQILGQKVEFLVSFYNNEISEKSEIFDDQFSVERPDGSNFTLKIRSTKLEDSAMYFCASRRTSGGTETQYFGPGTRLLVL.